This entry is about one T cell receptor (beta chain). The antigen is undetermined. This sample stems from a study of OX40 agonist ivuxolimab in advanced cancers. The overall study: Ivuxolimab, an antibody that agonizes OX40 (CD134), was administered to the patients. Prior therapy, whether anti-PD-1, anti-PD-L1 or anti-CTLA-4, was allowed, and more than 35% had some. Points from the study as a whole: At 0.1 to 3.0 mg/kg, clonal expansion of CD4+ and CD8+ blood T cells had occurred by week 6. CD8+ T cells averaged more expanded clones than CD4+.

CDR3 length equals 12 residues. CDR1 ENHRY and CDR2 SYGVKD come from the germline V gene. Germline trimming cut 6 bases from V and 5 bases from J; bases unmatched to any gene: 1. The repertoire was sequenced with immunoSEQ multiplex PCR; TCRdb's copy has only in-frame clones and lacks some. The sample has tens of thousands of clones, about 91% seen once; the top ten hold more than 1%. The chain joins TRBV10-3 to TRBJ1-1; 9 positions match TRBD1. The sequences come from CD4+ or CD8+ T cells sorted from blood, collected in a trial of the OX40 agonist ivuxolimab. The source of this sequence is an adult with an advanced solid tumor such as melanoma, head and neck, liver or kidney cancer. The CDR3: CAIRGQGTEAFF. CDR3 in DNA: TGTGCCATCAGGGGACAGGGAACTGAAGCTTTCTTT.